The 13 T cell receptor beta chains in this list originate from one sample, sequenced in a study of cytomegalovirus exposure and HLA in healthy donors. The study ran its PCR with 60 Vbeta and 13 Jbeta primers. Data came from immunoSEQ multiplex PCR; TCRdb stores just in-frame clones and leaves some out. The table has about 120,000 clones, roughly four fifths seen once. Source material: PBMCs. The receptors here all came from a male donor in good health and CMV-seropositive.

Here the CDR3 reads CASRQGAEGNQPQHF. In DNA form, the CDR3 reads TGTGCCAGTAGACAGGGGGCGGAGGGCAATCAGCCCCAGCATTTT. V and J are TRBV19 and TRBJ1-5; 9 bases line up with TRBD1. After removal of 6 bases from V and 2 bases from J, the junction contained 5 bases not matched to a gene. Germline-derived CDR1 and CDR2 are LNHDA and SQIVND (reference sequence). The CDR3 spans 15 residues.

The chain links TRBV13 to TRBJ2-3; TRBD2 matches 12 bases. Germline assignment: CDR1 PRHDT and CDR2 FYEKMQ (reference sequence). V gave up 5 bases and J gave up 5 bases; unmatched junction bases: 11. The CDR3 runs 17 residues. As DNA, the CDR3 is TGTGCCAGCAGCGCGAGCGGGGCGACTAGCGGGAGAGATACGCAGTATTTT. Protein: CASSASGATSGRDTQYF.

This clone has more than one count but fewer than ten. The chain uses TRBV29-1 and TRBJ2-1; 7 bases are shared with TRBD1. CDR1 and CDR2 (germline): SQVTM, ANQGSEA. The ends lost 3 bases at V and 8 bases at J; junction bases unmatched: 10. The CDR3 is made up of 14 amino acids. Here the CDR3 DNA reads TGCAGCGTTGATCGACAGGGTGGCTTCGATGAGCAGTTCTTC. Translating it yields CSVDRQGGFDEQFF.

There are a few counts of this clone. J is TRBJ2-7 and V is TRBV28; TRBD1 matches 7 bases. V was pared by 6 bases and J by 3 bases, with 8 bases of the junction left unmatched. CDR1 MDHEN and CDR2 SYDVKM come from the germline V gene. CDR3 length equals 14 residues. DNA of the CDR3: TGTGCCAGCAGGCGACAGGGTAGCCTCTACGAGCAGTACTTC. This translates into CASRRQGSLYEQYF.

CDR3 DNA sequence: TGTGCCAGCAGCGACAGGGGTGGAGCAGATACGCAGTATTTT. This encodes CASSDRGGADTQYF. The chain combines TRBV7-8 with TRBJ2-3; 8 nucleotides match TRBD1. Germline V gene lookup returns CDR1 SGHVS and CDR2 FQNEAQ. V trimming: 5 bases; J trimming: 4 bases; junction bases outside the gene matches: 5. CDR3 size: 14 residues. The whole variable domain, filled in from reference TRBV7-8 and TRBJ2-3, reads GAGVSQSPRYKVAKRGQDVALRCDPISGHVSLFWYQQALGQGPEFLTYFQNEAQLDKSGLPSDRFFAERPEGSVSTLKIQRTQQEDSAVYLCASSDRGGADTQYFGPGTRLTVL.

The J gene is TRBJ1-2, the V gene TRBV7-2, with 8 bases identical to TRBD1. After removal of 0 bases from V and 5 bases from J, the junction contained 11 bases not matched to a gene. CDR1 is SGHTA and CDR2 is FQGNSA in the germline V gene. The CDR3 covers 17 residues. The DNA for the CDR3 is TGTGCCAGCAGCTTAGCCGGAGCCGGACAGGGTGGGTATGGCTACACCTTC. Its protein is CASSLAGAGQGGYGYTF.

This clone has a handful of counts. The chain employs TRBV25-1 and TRBJ1-4; a weak D match, TRBD1 (6 bases). Per germline, CDR1 MGHDK and CDR2 SYGVNS. Trimming removed 2 bases from V and 4 bases from J, with 14 bases in between. The CDR3 is made up of 16 amino acids. The CDR3 loop reads CASSEARTGNNEKLFF. The CDR3 DNA reads as TGTGCCAGCAGTGAAGCCCGAACAGGGAATAATGAAAAACTGTTTTTT.

The CDR3 DNA follows: TGTGCCAGCAGCTTGACTAGCGGGAGGGACACAGATACGCAGTATTTT. It specifies CASSLTSGRDTDTQYF. The chain is built from TRBV7-9 and TRBJ2-3; 14 bases fit TRBD2. From germline, CDR1 is SEHNR and CDR2 FQNEAQ (reference sequence). Trimming removed 3 bases from V and 2 bases from J; junction bases left unmatched: 1. The CDR3 is 16 residues long.

The J gene is TRBJ2-2, the V gene TRBV4-2; D is perhaps TRBD2 (5 bases). This CDR3 is built from 17 residues. The germline V and J ends were trimmed by 1 base and 4 bases, with 16 bases remaining between them. Germline V CDR1 and CDR2: LGHNA, YNFKEQ. The CDR3 DNA follows: TGTGCCAGCAGCCAAGGAATAGCGAGGGAGCCCACCGGGGAGCTGTTTTTT. Translating gives CASSQGIAREPTGELFF.

The chain employs TRBV19 and TRBJ1-1, with D possibly matching TRBD1 (6 bases). Trimming cost V 6 bases and J 5 bases, with 16 bases left between them. Germline values: CDR1 LNHDA, CDR2 SQIVND (reference sequence). This CDR3 is built from 14 residues. The CDR3 DNA reads as TGTGCCAGTAGAAGGGGGGGGATGGGGACTGAAGCTTTCTTT. It codes for CASRRGGMGTEAFF.

The V and J genes are TRBV7-2 and TRBJ2-1; D is perhaps TRBD2 (5 bases). V was cut by 5 bases and J by 3 bases, with 20 bases left in between. The CDR3 consists of 17 residues. CDR1 is SGHTA and CDR2 is FQGNSA in the germline V gene. The CDR3 DNA follows: TGTGCCAGCAGCAACCAACGGGAAAGGCTGAGCTACAATGAGCAGTTCTTC. It encodes CASSNQRERLSYNEQFF. The variable domain in full, with the rest retrieved from reference TRBV7-2 and TRBJ2-1, is GAGVSQSPSNKVTEKGKDVELRCDPISGHTALYWYRQSLGQGLEFLIYFQGNSAPDKSGLPSDRFSAERTGGSVSTLTIQRTQQEDSAVYLCASSNQRERLSYNEQFFGPGTRLTVL.

The chain carries TRBV28 and TRBJ2-3; 9 bases agree with TRBD2. CDR3 length: 15 residues. V was pared by 4 bases and J by 5 bases, with 7 bases of the junction left unmatched. Germline V lookup: CDR1 MDHEN, CDR2 SYDVKM. CDR3 residues: CASSYPSGTQDTQYF. In DNA, the CDR3 is TGTGCCAGCAGTTATCCTAGCGGGACCCAAGATACGCAGTATTTT.

This chain joins TRBV18 and TRBJ2-5; tentatively, D is TRBD1 (6 bases). The length of the CDR3 is 16 residues. V lost 2 bases and J lost 3, with 16 bases in between. The germline CDR1 and CDR2 sequences are KGHSH and LQKENI. CDR3 sequence (DNA): TGTGCCAGCTCACCAGGGGGCAGTGGCGCTAAAGAGACCCAGTACTTC. Translating gives CASSPGGSGAKETQYF.